This T cell receptor beta chain was recovered during a study of breast tumors, draining lymph nodes, adjacent tissues (dated by TCRdb to 2016 to 2017). Concerning the study at large: The study compared TCR beta repertoires across tumor, adjacent nontumor tissue and axillary lymph nodes from breast cancer patients. In human breast cancer, the study set out to evaluate how tumor, surrounding tissue and draining lymph node repertoires relate to one another and whether T cells may move between these sites.

Many counts were recorded for this clonotype. The antigen it binds to is not known. Base qualities are not recorded, but no much larger clone differs from it by a single base. The axillary draining lymph nodes of breast cancer patients were the source of the lymph node samples. This sample was sequenced with an Illumina HiSeq 2000. Multiplex PCR amplification was used to generate the TCR beta chain libraries. The amplified TCR beta chain products were analyzed by high-throughput sequencing. Using fastp at Q25 and MiXCR, TCRdb reprocessed the public reads and kept productive beta chains. Entries that share a CDR3 protein sequence are merged under the most common genes and DNA. This sample has about 130,000 distinct CDR3 sequences in its table, and about 20% of those were observed once. Roughly 3.6% of the sample rests with the top ten. Reading the germline V gene gives CDR1 SGHRS and CDR2 YFSETQ. The CDR3 numbers 14 residues from cysteine through phenylalanine. The sequence is cut down to CDR3 DNA, 42 bases in frame from base 1. Trimming removed 6 bases from V and 0 bases from J; the gene matches leave 2 bases unexplained.

What the work shows at the level of the full study, not this receptor alone: Tumors showed preferential V and J gene usage, and their T-cell repertoire diversity fell below that of lymph nodes yet above that of nontumor tissue. In luminal-like breast cancer, tumor and nontumor tissue repertoires resembled each other significantly more than in basal-like breast cancer. A scenario in which most tumor T cells derive from the lymph node and then expand within tumor tissue was judged to be consistent with the data. The study presented the conclusion that tumor T cells originate in lymph nodes as consistent with a hypothesis, not as something directly demonstrated.

The receptor was derived from a female donor with breast cancer. Some clones in this sample may be carry-over from other donors' samples. The sample taken for sequencing was axillary lymph node tissue. This receptor chain uses TRBV5-1 and TRBJ2-3; 9 bases in the middle match TRBD2. The CDR3 corresponds to CASTTSGSTDTQYF. The nucleotide sequence is given as TGCGCCAGCACTACTAGCGGGAGCACAGATACGCAGTATTTT.